This paragraph covers one TCR beta chain sequence. Its antigen has not been determined. Within one base of it there is no much larger clone, and no base qualities were kept. The data are from a study of B cell selection in AIRE deficiency (dated 2019 in TCRdb). Looking at the study overall: Researchers compared TCRbeta repertoires of sorted blood CD4+ conventional T cells and regulatory T cells in AIRE-deficient patients with those in healthy controls. The TCR-sequenced cohort comprised about 5 AIRE-deficient APECED patients and about 5 healthy control donors. Overall study outcomes, separate from this receptor: Among under 4,500 shared Treg TCRbeta sequences, about 31% were found to be shared only among healthy donors and approximately 9.3% only among patients, suggesting that Treg selection is less efficient in the absence of AIRE. Only TCRbeta chains were sequenced, and 35% to 45% of the Treg sequences shared among healthy donors were also detected in healthy Tconv cells, possibly owing to differing TCRalpha chains. Approximately 31% of Treg TCRbeta sequences shared among healthy donors appeared in patient Tconv cells, suggesting diversion of Treg-biased clones into the Tconv compartment. In terms of TCRBV gene usage, CDR3 length and TCR diversity, Tconv and Treg cells from AIRE-deficient patients looked similar to Tconv and Treg cells from healthy donors. Shorter CDR3s were found in shared Treg sequences, reflecting a bias toward rearrangements containing few non-templated nucleotide insertions.

For sorting, conventional CD4 T cells were defined as CD4+CD127+ cells. The AIRE-deficient patients had APECED syndrome. Sorting of Tconv and Treg cells intended for TCRbeta sequencing was performed on a FACSAria flow cytometer. The sorted cells were collected in 5-ml round-bottom polystyrene tubes, and the dry cell pellets were frozen at -80 degrees C prior to sequencing. The immunoSEQ platform was used to sequence the TCRbeta chain. The paper's processing steps were these. Pooled conventional T cell repertoires yielded 85,000 to 110,000 distinct in-frame TCRbeta sequences from patients and about 130,000 from healthy donors. Treg TCRbeta sequences found in two or more individuals were defined as public, and these public Treg TCRbeta sequences were then searched for in Tconv repertoires. Group differences were tested with Mann-Whitney U tests and Bonferroni-Dunn correction in GraphPad Prism 7.03. TCRdb took over this immuneACCESS table, retaining in-frame rearrangements with V and J assigned. Such tables are incomplete; in checked studies, under half of the missing clones stem from an unresolved V gene, and the remainder is unexplained. V, J and clone size derive from that table, while D and trimming were established from the DNA sequence. Recorded for this sample are about 25,000 clones; approximately 97% of them occurred a single time. The ten top clones hold approximately 0.22% of the sample.

For CDR1 and CDR2, the germline V gene lists MNHEY and SVGAGI. The CDR3 contains 14 residues, cysteine and phenylalanine counted. Only the CDR3 DNA is retained, 42 bases long and in frame from the first base. The germline V end is reduced by 6 bases and the J end by 7 bases; junction bases left unmatched: 7. This chain is built from TRBV6-5 and TRBJ1-4; TRBD1 lines up with 8 middle nucleotides. Sequenced sample: conventional CD4+ T cells sorted from PBMCs. The receptor was isolated from a human donor with AIRE deficiency. The bases are TGTGCCAGCAGGAACAGGGGGAACGGTGAAAAACTGTTTTTT. It translates to CASRNRGNGEKLFF.